These 3 T cell receptor beta chains share one sample of origin, sequenced in a study of identical twins. MiXCR, applied by TCRdb to the 5' RACE reads, yields one record per CDR3 protein. The table records about 520,000 distinct CDR3 sequences, approximately 22% of them present only once. Another study also made use of these data, one on T cells expressing NK-cell markers.

The sample was CD4+ T cells sorted from blood. The receptor source for this set is a young woman in good health.

This clonotype has more than one count but fewer than ten. The chain employs TRBV20-1 and TRBJ2-5; D unclear. The CDR3 totals 14 residues. The germline V and J ends were trimmed by 3 bases and 1 base, with 12 bases remaining between them. Germline values: CDR1 DFQATT, CDR2 SNEGSKA (reference sequence). CDR3 residues: CSARPPATQETQYF. The CDR3 DNA sequence: TGCAGTGCTAGGCCCCCGGCTACCCAAGAGACCCAGTACTTC.

At least ten counts were recorded for this clonotype. The chain combines TRBV5-1 with TRBJ1-2; 8 bases line up with TRBD1. Germline V lookup: CDR1 SGHRS, CDR2 YFSETQ. Germline trimming cut 0 bases from V and 5 bases from J; bases unmatched to any gene: 3. The CDR3 is made up of 14 amino acids. CDR3 sequence reads: CASSLGTGGYGYTF. DNA for the CDR3: TGCGCCAGCAGCTTGGGAACAGGGGGTTATGGCTACACCTTC.

The J gene is TRBJ2-5, the V gene TRBV6-2 or TRBV6-3, with D uncertain. Trimming took off 4 bases at V and 4 bases at J, with 10 bases between the two ends. Germline CDR1 is MNHEY and CDR2 is SVGEGT. The CDR3 runs 13 residues. In nucleotides, the CDR3 is TGTGCCAGCAGTTCCAAGAGGCGAGAGACCCAGTACTTC. Protein product: CASSSKRRETQYF.